Presented here are 11 T cell receptor beta chains from one specimen sequenced in a study of T cell repertoires in cytomegalovirus infection. MiXCR, run by TCRdb on the reads, gives a single entry per CDR3 protein. The sample yields 200,000 to 250,000 distinct CDR3 sequences, roughly an eighth seen once. The specimen sequenced was PBMCs. These receptors all stem from a human donor in good health (CMV status not recorded). Some clones in this sample may be carry-over from other donors' samples.

The table lists this clonotype with many counts. V usage is TRBV6-2 or TRBV6-3 and J usage is TRBJ2-1, with TRBD2 identical over 11 bases. The CDR3 extends over 18 amino acids. The germline gives CDR1 MNHEY, CDR2 SVGEGT. V lost 4 bases, J lost 0 bases, and 8 bases stayed unmatched. CDR3 sequence (DNA): TGTGCCAGCAGTTCCGGACTAGCGGGTCCTAGCTCCTACAATGAGCAGTTCTTC. Encoded protein: CASSSGLAGPSSYNEQFF.

The V and J genes are TRBV7-9 and TRBJ2-1; 16 bases map to TRBD2. With V trimmed by 4 bases and J by 3 bases, 3 bases remained unmatched. The CDR3 contains 17 residues. CDR1 is SEHNR and CDR2 is FQNEAQ in the germline V gene (reference sequence). CDR3 sequence reads: CASSSGTSGGDYNEQFF. CDR3 DNA: TGTGCCAGCAGCTCAGGGACTAGCGGGGGGGACTACAATGAGCAGTTCTTC.

V is TRBV20-1 and J is TRBJ2-1; D not resolved. The CDR3 covers 15 residues. CDR1 and CDR2 from the germline V gene are DFQATT and SNEGSKA (reference sequence). V was shortened by 1 base and J by 2 bases, with 12 bases between the two germline ends. CDR3 DNA: TGCAGTGCTAGAGGCCAGGACCTAGCCTACAATGAGCAGTTCTTC. It is translated as CSARGQDLAYNEQFF.

There are a few counts of this clonotype. The chain combines TRBV18 with TRBJ2-4; no clear D gene. Per the germline V gene, CDR1 is KGHSH and CDR2 is LQKENI. The CDR3 is 15 amino acids. V lost 3 bases and J lost 1, with 10 bases in between. CDR3 loop: CASSPRVEAKNIQYF. The CDR3 DNA is TGTGCCAGCTCACCCCGGGTGGAGGCCAAAAACATTCAGTACTTC.

This clonotype was seen only a few times. The chain uses TRBV5-6 and TRBJ2-3; D remains ambiguous. Deletions cut 3 bases from V and 2 bases from J, with 7 bases between. This CDR3 is built from 13 residues. From germline, CDR1 is SGHDT and CDR2 YYEEEE. In DNA, the CDR3 is TGTGCCAGCAGCTCAACCCACACAGATACGCAGTATTTT. Amino acids: CASSSTHTDTQYF.

This clonotype has a handful of counts. The rearrangement uses TRBV5-4 and TRBJ2-3; possible D gene TRBD2, 7 bases. Germline CDR1 SGHNT, CDR2 YYREEE (reference sequence). CDR3 length: 16 residues. The chain's CDR3 is CAYTPGGRIVTDTQYF. CDR3 in DNA: TGTGCTTATACCCCCGGGGGGCGCATAGTCACAGATACGCAGTATTTT.

This clonotype has ten or more counts. The chain couples TRBV7-2 to TRBJ1-1, with D unresolved. Trimming shortened V by 5 bases and J by 1 base, and 8 bases separated the two germline ends. CDR1 SGHTA and CDR2 FQGNSA come from the germline V gene. The CDR3 contains 13 residues. In DNA, the CDR3 is TGTGCCAGCAGCCCGACGGGGAACACTGAAGCTTTCTTT. This translates into CASSPTGNTEAFF.

This clonotype has more than one count but fewer than ten. The rearrangement links TRBV29-1 to TRBJ2-5, with D uncertain. Per the germline V gene, CDR1 is SQVTM and CDR2 is ANQGSEA. Trimming took off 6 bases at V and 8 bases at J, with 16 bases between the two ends. The CDR3 length is 12 residues. This CDR3 is CSVHSAPGTQYF. CDR3 in DNA: TGCAGCGTCCATTCCGCTCCGGGTACCCAGTACTTC.

This clonotype has at least ten counts. This chain uses TRBV7-2 with TRBJ1-1, with D possibly TRBD1 on 6 matching bases. Trimming stripped 1 base from V and 4 bases from J, with 13 bases between. The germline gives CDR1 SGHTA, CDR2 FQGNSA. The CDR3 loop spans 15 amino acids. The CDR3 region is CASSLVGGRVTEAFF. The CDR3 bases are TGTGCCAGCAGCTTAGTCGGGGGCAGGGTCACTGAAGCTTTCTTT.

In this sample, this clonotype turned up a few times. The V call is TRBV7-6, the J call TRBJ2-5, with 7 positions matching TRBD2. Germline CDR1 SGHVS, CDR2 FNYEAQ. This CDR3 contains 15 residues. V shed 8 bases and J 1 base; nucleotides not matched to a gene: 10. CDR3 sequence: CASGLSSGRQETQYF. In DNA, the CDR3 is TGTGCCAGCGGACTCTCTAGCGGCCGCCAAGAGACCCAGTACTTC. Based on the CDR3 plus reference TRBV7-6 and TRBJ2-5, the full variable domain is GAGVSQSPRYKVTKRGQDVALRCDPISGHVSLYWYRQALGQGPEFLTYFNYEAQQDKSGLPNDRFSAERPEGSISTLTIQRTEQRDSAMYRCASGLSSGRQETQYFGPGTRLLVL.

This clonotype occurred many times. The chain uses TRBV4-3 and TRBJ2-1; the match to TRBD2 covers 7 bases. Germline trimming cut 0 bases from V and 6 bases from J; bases unmatched to any gene: 8. Germline CDR1 LGHNA, CDR2 YSLEER. The CDR3 contains 16 residues. CDR3 in amino acids: CASSQEIGGSFNEQFF. CDR3 DNA sequence: TGCGCCAGCAGCCAAGAAATCGGCGGGAGCTTCAATGAGCAGTTCTTC.